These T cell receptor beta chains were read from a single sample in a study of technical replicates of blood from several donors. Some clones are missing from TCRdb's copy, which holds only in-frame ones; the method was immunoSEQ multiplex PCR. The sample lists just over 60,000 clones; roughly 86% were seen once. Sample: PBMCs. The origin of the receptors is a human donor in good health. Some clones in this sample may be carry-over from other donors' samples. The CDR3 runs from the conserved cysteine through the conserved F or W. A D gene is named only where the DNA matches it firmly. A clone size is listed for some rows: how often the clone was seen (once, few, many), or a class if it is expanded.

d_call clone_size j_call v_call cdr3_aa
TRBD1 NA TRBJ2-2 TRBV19 CASSTTGVNTGELFF
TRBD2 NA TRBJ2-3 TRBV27 CASRRIAGGHGADTQYF
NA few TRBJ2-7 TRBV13 CASSLEQSYEQYF
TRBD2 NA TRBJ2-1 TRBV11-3 CASSPGTSGSDEQFF
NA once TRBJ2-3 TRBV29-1 CSVGDTDTQYF
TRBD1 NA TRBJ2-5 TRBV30 CAWNGGQGKTQYF
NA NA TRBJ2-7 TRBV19 CASSIYGTPSEQYF
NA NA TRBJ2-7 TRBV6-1 CASSDNPAGTREQYF
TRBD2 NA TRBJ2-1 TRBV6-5 CASRDLAGAVDEQFF
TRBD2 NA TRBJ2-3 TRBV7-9 CASSLLASGGLSTDTQYF
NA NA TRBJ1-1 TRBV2 CASSLQGVNTEAFF
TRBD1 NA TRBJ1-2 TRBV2 CASSLDRVYTF
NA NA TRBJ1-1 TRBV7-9 CASSLEGARTEAFF
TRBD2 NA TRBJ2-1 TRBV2 CASSEAELAAYNEQFF
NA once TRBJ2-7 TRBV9 CASSPRLGPYEQYF
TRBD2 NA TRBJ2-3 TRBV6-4 CASRLAGGSTDTQYF
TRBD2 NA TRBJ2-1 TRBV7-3 CASSPGGGSTGYEQFF
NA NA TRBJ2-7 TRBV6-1 CASSGREPAVGYEQYF
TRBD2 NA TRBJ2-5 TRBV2 CASKQREGLWTQYF
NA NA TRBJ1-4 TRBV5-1 CASSPGDPEKLFF
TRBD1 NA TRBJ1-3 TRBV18 CASSLQGIRGNTIYF
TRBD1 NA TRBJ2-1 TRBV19 CASSTDRGNHEQFF
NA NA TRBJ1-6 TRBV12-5 CASGQGEADSPLHF
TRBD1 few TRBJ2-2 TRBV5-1 CASTQIKTGGGTGELFF
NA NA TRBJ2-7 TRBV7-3 CASSLGGPTYEQYF
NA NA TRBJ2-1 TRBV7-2 CASSFSRGSYNEQFF
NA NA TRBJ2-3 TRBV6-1 CASSEKERYTDTQYF
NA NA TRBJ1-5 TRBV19 CASSIAGRVGNQPQHF
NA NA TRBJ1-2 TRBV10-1 CAKQGAHWNYGYTF
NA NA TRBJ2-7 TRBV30 CAWTFGGLYEQYF
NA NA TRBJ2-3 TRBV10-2 CASRAPSTDTQYF
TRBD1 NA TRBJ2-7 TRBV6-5 CASSYGQGVPYEQYF
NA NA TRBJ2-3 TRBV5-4 CASSHIASTDTQYF
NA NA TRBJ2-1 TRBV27 CASSLAFRTNNEQFF
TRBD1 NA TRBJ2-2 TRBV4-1 CASSQYNRGLGGELFF
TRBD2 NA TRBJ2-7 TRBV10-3 CAISGSLAGGPYEQYF
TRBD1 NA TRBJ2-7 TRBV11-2 CASSSTRGHLVVREQYF
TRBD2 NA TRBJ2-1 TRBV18 CASSPPIAGGQNEQFF
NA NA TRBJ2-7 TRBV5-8 CASSLYSSDEQYF
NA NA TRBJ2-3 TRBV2 CATTSAVADTQYF
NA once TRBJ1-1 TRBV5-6 CASSTPGTQNTEAFF
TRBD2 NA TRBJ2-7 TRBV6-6 CASRKDSGSVYEQYF
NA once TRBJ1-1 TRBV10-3 CAISETTDSLGAFF
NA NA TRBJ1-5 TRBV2 CASSWSGARNQPQHF
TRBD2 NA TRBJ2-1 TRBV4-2 CASSQDQVLAGGGEQFF
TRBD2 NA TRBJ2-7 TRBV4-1 CASSRGLAGASYEQYF
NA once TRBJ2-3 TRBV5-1 CASSPEVADTDTQYF
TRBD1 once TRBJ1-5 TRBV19 CASSTGTAQPQHF
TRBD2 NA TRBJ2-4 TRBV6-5 CASSANPGGRVWYF
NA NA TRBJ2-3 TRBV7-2 CASTRQRTDTQYF